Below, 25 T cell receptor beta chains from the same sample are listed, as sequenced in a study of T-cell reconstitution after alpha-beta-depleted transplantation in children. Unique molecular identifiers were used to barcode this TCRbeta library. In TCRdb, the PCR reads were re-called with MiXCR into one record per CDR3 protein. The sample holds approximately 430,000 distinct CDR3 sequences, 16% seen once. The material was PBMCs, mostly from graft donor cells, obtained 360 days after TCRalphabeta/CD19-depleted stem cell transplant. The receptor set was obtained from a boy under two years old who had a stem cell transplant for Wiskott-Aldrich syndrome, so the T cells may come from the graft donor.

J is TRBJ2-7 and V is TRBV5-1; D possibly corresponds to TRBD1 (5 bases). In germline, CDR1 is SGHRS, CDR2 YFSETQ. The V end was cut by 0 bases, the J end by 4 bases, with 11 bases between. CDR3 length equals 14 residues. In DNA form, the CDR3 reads TGCGCCAGCAGCTTGGCCCAGGGAAAGTACGAGCAGTACTTC. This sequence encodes CASSLAQGKYEQYF.

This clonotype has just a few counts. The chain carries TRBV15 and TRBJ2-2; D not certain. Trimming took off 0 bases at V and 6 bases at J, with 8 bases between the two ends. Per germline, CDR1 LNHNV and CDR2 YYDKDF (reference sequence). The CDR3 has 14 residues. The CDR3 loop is CATSRDTVAGELFF. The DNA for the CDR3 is TGTGCCACCAGCAGAGATACGGTCGCCGGGGAGCTGTTTTTT. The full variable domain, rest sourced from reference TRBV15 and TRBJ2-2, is DAMVIQNPRYQVTQFGKPVTLSCSQTLNHNVMYWYQQKSSQAPKLLFHYYDKDFNNEADTPDNFQSRRPNTSFCFLDIRSPGLGDTAMYLCATSRDTVAGELFFGEGSRLTVL.

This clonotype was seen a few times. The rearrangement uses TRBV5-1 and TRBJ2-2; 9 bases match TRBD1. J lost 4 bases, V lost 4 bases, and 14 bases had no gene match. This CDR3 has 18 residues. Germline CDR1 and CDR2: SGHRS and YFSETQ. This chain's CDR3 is CASSLRPGTGRGTGELFF. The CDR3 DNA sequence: TGCGCCAGCAGCCTTCGTCCCGGGACAGGGAGAGGCACCGGGGAGCTGTTTTTT.

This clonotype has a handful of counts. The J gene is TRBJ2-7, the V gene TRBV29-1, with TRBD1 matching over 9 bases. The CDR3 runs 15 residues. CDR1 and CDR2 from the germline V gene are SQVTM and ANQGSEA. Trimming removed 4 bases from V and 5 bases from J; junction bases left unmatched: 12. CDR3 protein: CSVGYKGQGSDEQYF. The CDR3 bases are TGCAGCGTTGGTTATAAGGGACAGGGAAGCGACGAGCAGTACTTC.

The CDR3 DNA is TGTGCCAGCAGTGAAGGACGGATCGCGAACACCGGGGAGCTGTTTTTT. Translated, it gives CASSEGRIANTGELFF. The chain joins TRBV2 to TRBJ2-2, with D unresolved. Germline values: CDR1 SNHLY, CDR2 FYNNEI. The V and J ends lost 1 base and 0 bases respectively, with 9 bases between them. The CDR3 sequence is 16 residues long.

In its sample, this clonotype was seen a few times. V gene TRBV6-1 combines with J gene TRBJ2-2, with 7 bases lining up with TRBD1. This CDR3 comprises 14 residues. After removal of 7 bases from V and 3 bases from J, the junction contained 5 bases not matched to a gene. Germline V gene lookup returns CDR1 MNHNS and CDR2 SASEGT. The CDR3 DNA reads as TGTGCCAGCACCATGACAGGGCACACCGGGGAGCTGTTTTTT. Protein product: CASTMTGHTGELFF.

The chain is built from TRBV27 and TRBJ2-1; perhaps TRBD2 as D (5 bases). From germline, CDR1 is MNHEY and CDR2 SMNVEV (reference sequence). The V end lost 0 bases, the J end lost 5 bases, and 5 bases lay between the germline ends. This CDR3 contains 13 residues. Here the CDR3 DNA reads TGTGCCAGCAGTTTATCGAGGGACAATGAGCAGTTCTTC. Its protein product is CASSLSRDNEQFF.

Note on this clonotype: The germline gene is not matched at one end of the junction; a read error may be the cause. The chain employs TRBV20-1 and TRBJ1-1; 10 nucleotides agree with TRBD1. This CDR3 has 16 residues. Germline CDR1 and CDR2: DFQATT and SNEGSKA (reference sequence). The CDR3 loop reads CCARNVGQGGATEAFF. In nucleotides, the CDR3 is TGCTGTGCCAGGAACGTCGGACAGGGGGGAGCCACTGAAGCTTTCTTT.

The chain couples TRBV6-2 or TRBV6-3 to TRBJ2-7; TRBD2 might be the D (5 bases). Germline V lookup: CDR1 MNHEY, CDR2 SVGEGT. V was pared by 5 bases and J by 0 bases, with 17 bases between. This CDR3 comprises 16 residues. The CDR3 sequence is CASSRSAGPNSYEQYF. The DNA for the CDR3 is TGTGCCAGCAGTCGATCGGCGGGCCCGAACTCCTACGAGCAGTACTTC.

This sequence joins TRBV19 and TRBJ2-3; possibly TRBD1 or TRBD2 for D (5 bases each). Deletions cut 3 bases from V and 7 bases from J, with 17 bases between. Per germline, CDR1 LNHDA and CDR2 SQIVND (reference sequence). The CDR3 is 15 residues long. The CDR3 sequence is CASSIWGSLRNTQYF. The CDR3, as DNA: TGTGCCAGTAGTATTTGGGGGTCTCTACGTAATACGCAGTATTTT.

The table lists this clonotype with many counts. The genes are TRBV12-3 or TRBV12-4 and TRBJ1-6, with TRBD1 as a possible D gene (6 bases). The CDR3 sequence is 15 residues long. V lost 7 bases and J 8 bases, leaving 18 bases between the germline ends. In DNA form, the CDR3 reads TGTGCCAGCACCCAGGGACACCCGGGGTATTCACCCCTCCACTTT. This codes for CASTQGHPGYSPLHF.

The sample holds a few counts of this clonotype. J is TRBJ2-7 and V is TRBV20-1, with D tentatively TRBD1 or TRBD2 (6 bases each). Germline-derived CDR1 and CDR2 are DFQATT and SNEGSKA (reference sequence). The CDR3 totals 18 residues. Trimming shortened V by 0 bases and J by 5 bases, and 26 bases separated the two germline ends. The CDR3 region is CSARDLYRGRLMRDEQYF. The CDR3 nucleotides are TGCAGTGCTAGAGATCTCTACCGGGGGCGCTTAATGAGAGACGAGCAGTACTTC.

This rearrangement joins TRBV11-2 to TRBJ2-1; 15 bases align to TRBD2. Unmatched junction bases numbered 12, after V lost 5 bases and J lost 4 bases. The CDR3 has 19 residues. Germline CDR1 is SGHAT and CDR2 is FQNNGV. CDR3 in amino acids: CASSRPGLAGGTPYNEQFF. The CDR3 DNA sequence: TGTGCCAGCAGCCGACCGGGACTAGCGGGAGGAACGCCTTACAATGAGCAGTTCTTC. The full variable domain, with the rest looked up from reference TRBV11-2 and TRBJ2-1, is EAGVAQSPRYKIIEKRQSVAFWCNPISGHATLYWYQQILGQGPKLLIQFQNNGVVDDSQLPKDRFSAERLKGVDSTLKIQPAKLEDSAVYLCASSRPGLAGGTPYNEQFFGPGTRLTVL.

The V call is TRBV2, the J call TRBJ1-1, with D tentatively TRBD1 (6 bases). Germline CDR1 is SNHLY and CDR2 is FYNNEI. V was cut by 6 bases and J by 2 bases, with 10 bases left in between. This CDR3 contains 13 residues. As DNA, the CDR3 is TGTGCCAGCAGGGACAGTCTCAACACTGAAGCTTTCTTT. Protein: CASRDSLNTEAFF.

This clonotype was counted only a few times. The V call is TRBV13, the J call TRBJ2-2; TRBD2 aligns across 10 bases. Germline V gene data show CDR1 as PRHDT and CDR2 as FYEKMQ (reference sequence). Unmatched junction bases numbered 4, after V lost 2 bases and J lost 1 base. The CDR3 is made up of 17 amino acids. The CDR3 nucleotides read TGTGCCAGCAGCTTAAGACGACTAGCGGGGAACACCGGGGAGCTGTTTTTT. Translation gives CASSLRRLAGNTGELFF.

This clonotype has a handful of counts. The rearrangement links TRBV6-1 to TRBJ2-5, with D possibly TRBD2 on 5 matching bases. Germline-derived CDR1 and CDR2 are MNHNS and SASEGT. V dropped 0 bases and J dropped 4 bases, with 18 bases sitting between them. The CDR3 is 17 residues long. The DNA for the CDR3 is TGTGCCAGCAGTGAAGCCCGAGGGAGCCCTGCTTTAGAGACCCAGTACTTC. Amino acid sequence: CASSEARGSPALETQYF.

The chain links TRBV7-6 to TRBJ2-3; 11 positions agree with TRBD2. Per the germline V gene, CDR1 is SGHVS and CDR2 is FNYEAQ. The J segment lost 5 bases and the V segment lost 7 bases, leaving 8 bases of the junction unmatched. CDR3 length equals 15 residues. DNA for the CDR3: TGTGCCAGCACCGATTTTGGACTAGCGGGAGATACGCAGTATTTT. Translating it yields CASTDFGLAGDTQYF. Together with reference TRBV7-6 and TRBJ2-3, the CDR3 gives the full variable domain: GAGVSQSPRYKVTKRGQDVALRCDPISGHVSLYWYRQALGQGPEFLTYFNYEAQQDKSGLPNDRFSAERPEGSISTLTIQRTEQRDSAMYRCASTDFGLAGDTQYFGPGTRLTVL.

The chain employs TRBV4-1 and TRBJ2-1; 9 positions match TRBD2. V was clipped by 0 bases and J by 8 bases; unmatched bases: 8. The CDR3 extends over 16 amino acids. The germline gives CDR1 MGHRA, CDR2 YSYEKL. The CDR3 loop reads CASSQELAGISDEQFF. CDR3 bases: TGCGCCAGCAGCCAAGAGCTAGCGGGGATCTCGGATGAGCAGTTCTTC.

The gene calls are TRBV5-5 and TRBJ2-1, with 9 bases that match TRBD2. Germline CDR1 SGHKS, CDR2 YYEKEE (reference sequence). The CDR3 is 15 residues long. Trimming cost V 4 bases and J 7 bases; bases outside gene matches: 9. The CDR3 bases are TGTGCCAGCAGCATGGGACTAGCCGACAGAAATGAGCAGTTCTTC. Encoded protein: CASSMGLADRNEQFF.

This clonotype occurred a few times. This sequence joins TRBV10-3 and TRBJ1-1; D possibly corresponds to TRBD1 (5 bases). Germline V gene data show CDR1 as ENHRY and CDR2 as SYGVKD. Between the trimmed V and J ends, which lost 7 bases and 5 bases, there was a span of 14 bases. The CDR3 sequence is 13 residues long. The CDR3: CAIIPGGGTEAFF. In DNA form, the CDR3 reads TGTGCCATCATTCCCGGGGGAGGAACTGAAGCTTTCTTT.

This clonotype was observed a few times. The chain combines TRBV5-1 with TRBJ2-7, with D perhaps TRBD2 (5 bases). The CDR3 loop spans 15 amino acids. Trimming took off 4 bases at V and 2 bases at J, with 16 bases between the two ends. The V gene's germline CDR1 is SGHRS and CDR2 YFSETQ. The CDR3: CASSTGLVPTYEQYF. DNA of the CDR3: TGCGCCAGCAGCACGGGGTTGGTACCCACCTACGAGCAGTACTTC.

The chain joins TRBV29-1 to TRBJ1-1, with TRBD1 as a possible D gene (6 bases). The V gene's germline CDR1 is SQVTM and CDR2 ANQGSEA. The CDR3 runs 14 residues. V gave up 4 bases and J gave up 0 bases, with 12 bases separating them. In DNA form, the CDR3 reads TGCAGCGTTGGAGGCGACAGGCTGAACACTGAAGCTTTCTTT. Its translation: CSVGGDRLNTEAFF.

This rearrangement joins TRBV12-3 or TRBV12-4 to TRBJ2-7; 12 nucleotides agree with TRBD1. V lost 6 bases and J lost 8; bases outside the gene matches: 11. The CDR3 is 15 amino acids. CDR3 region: CASSRVGGQGAKQYF. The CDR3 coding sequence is TGTGCCAGCAGCCGGGTGGGGGGACAGGGGGCCAAGCAGTACTTC.

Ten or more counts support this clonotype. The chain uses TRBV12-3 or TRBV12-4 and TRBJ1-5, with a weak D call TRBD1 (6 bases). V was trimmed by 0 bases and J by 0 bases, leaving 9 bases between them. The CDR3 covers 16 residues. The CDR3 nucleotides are TGTGCCAGCAGTTTAGCGGGACATAATAGCAATCAGCCCCAGCATTTT. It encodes CASSLAGHNSNQPQHF.

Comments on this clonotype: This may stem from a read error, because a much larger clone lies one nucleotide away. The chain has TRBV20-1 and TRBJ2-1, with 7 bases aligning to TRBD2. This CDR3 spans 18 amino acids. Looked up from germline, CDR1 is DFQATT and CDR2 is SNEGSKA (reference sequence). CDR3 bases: TGCTGTGCTAGAGATCGAGGTTTAGGAGCGGGACCTTACAATGAGCAGTTCTTC. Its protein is CCARDRGLGAGPYNEQFF.